This T cell receptor beta chain is drawn from a study of CD8 T cells in ankylosing spondylitis. TCRdb reprocessed the 5' RACE reads with MiXCR, giving one entry per CDR3 protein. The data contain 250,000 to 300,000 distinct CDR3 sequences, around 20% of them singletons. This CDR3 is built from 14 residues. Germline trimming cut 5 bases from V and 2 bases from J; bases unmatched to any gene: 3. Sequencing input: blood, either unsorted or a sorted T cell fraction (not recorded which). The chain combines TRBV12-3 or TRBV12-4 with TRBJ1-5, with 7 bases identical to TRBD1. The sequence derives from a male donor with ankylosing spondylitis or in good health (not recorded which). For the CDR3, the DNA is TGTGCCAGCAGTGACAGGGTGGGCAATCAGCCCCAGCATTTT. It specifies CASSDRVGNQPQHF.